The rows below give T cell receptor beta chains drawn from one sample of a study of cytomegalovirus exposure and HLA in healthy donors. The protocol was immunoSEQ multiplex PCR, while the TCRdb copy is restricted to in-frame clones and leaves out a portion. The sample consists of 210,000 or so clones, about 90% of them appearing once. The sample taken for sequencing was PBMCs. Receptors originate from a man aged 30-40 years in good health and CMV-seronegative. Each CDR3 is given without its conserved first and last residue. Only part of the rows carry a size: once, few, many, or a class if the clone is expanded.

.	TRBV5-5	ASSLSAGGNTEAF
few	TRBV5-1	ASSLETSGFADTQY
.	TRBV7-8	ASSLRWAPTGELF
.	TRBV11-2	ASSLKGQSSGTQY
.	TRBV6-9	ASSYRDRGLLGGYT
.	TRBV30	AWSVAGMMNTEAF
.	TRBV10-2	ASSYGLAGYNEQF
.	TRBV6-5	ASSPGQGNTEAF
.	TRBV7-6	ATKRGTGGAAETQY
.	TRBV27	ASSSHDRATGELF
once	TRBV7-9	SSSLALQGEDGYT
few	TRBV4-1	ASSLQPTGTASSYEQY
.	TRBV9	ASRGTITTGELF
.	TRBV6-5	ASSYSTGRGNTEAF
.	TRBV7-2	ASSLMGQGEQY